This TCR beta chain emerged from a study of spatial heterogeneity in lung cancer. Turning to the study itself: Tumor-region TCR transcript counts correlated strongly with a T cell module score from matched bulk RNA-seq.

General study findings and limits: The recorded estimate of tumor T cell coverage is around 7.7% for alpha chains and more than 11% for beta chains. Expanded alpha and beta TCR counts within tumors tracked tumor mutation counts.

One entry per CDR3 protein, called by TCRdb with MiXCR from the 5' RACE reads. The sample has several thousand distinct CDR3 sequences; around 7.7% are singletons. Noted time point: sample taken at primary tumor resection. This clonotype has ten or more counts. Its target is not known. Sequencing was performed on lung tumor tissue, taken at surgery. This clonotype originated in a female donor with early-stage non-small cell lung cancer.

The CDR3 region is CASKETGNTGELFF. Here the CDR3 DNA reads TGCGCCAGCAAAGAGACAGGGAACACCGGGGAGCTGTTTTTT. This chain connects TRBV5-1 to TRBJ2-2, with D perhaps matching TRBD1 (6 bases). Trimming took 6 bases from V and 1 from J, leaving 10 bases between them. Germline V gene sequence: CDR1 SGHRS, CDR2 YFSETQ. CDR3 length equals 14 residues.